These T cell receptor beta chains were read from a single sample in a study of blood T cells in healthy people across ages. One entry per CDR3 protein results from TCRdb running MiXCR on the 5' RACE reads. The sample has fewer than 2,000,000 distinct CDR3 sequences, roughly 32% seen once. Sequencing was done on a sample of blood. The receptors originated from a woman in her 30s in good health. Both conserved end residues are part of each CDR3. A D gene is named only where the DNA matches it firmly. Rows give clone size only sometimes, using once, few, many, or a class for an expanded clone.

D	size	V	CDR3
TRBD2	.	TRBV4-2	CASSQATSGGSTDTQYF
TRBD1	.	TRBV5-1	CASSLIQGSTEAFF
.	many	TRBV25-1	CASRQGGSYEQYF
.	.	TRBV20-1	CSARDSTRGIGGVPYEQYF
.	many	TRBV4-2	CASSQGQGVSPLHF
.	.	TRBV4-1	CASSTRDTYTDTQYF
.	many	TRBV29-1	CSVGISGGSKNIQYF
.	.	TRBV6-1	CACSLEVAANNEQFF
.	many	TRBV6-6	CASREGDTQYF
TRBD2	few	TRBV3-1	CASRNGLAADTQYF
TRBD1	many	TRBV15	CATSRDRGLYEQYF
.	many	TRBV25-1	CASSEVGGAQYF
TRBD1	few	TRBV25-1	CASGAIGGLYF
.	few	TRBV4-1	CASSPLGAVLKNTGELFF
TRBD2	many	TRBV5-5	CASSSLAEYEQYF
.	once	TRBV3-1	CASSHTVRDTEAFF
.	.	TRBV12-3/TRBV12-4	CASTLGDTSYNEQFF
.	.	TRBV4-2	CASSPRRQASYNEQFF
.	.	TRBV12-3/TRBV12-4	CASKPQGLPVYEQYF
.	few	TRBV29-1	CSALQGGTGSTGELFF
.	.	TRBV20-1	CSARDIGGAIRQPQHF
.	.	TRBV20-1	CSAHPAKSYEQYF
TRBD2	.	TRBV9	CASSAGGGGSYNEQFF
.	few	TRBV9	CASSPRSWADYGYTF
TRBD1	few	TRBV12-3/TRBV12-4	CASSLPPGQGSHEQYF
TRBD1	.	TRBV11-1	CASSSRTGVTNSPLHF
TRBD1	.	TRBV20-1	CSARSVQNRGDSPLHF
.	.	TRBV4-3	CASSQESQGFYEQYF
.	few	TRBV4-1	CASSKNNGGQEAQYF
.	.	TRBV9	CASSAHGGGELFF
.	.	TRBV14	CASSHRGSLRDTFLPEAFF
.	.	TRBV3-1	CASSHAVGGNLYNEQFF
TRBD2	.	TRBV12-3/TRBV12-4	CASRPGLAHTSIPNEQFF
.	few	TRBV11-2	CASRGGGRISYEQYF
.	.	TRBV9	CASSVGGGTTTDTQYF
.	.	TRBV19	CASSIIPMNTEAFF
.	.	TRBV29-1	CSVEEGGKNTEAFF
.	.	TRBV7-2	CASSTGPLEEQYF
TRBD2	.	TRBV27	CANSPLTTSQREQYF
TRBD1	once	TRBV3-1	CASSHPGTGVVVGNQPQHF
TRBD1	.	TRBV6-1	CASSEGWRDRGAYEQYF
.	.	TRBV5-1	CASRQGEDQPQHF
TRBD1	few	TRBV29-1	CSVDGPGQGEETQYF
.	.	TRBV13	CASSWTEGLPYEQYF
.	.	TRBV3-1	CASSTLIRGGTDTRYF
TRBD2	few	TRBV29-1	CSAIGSSGILGGELFF
.	.	TRBV27	CASAGAESSYEQYF
TRBD2	.	TRBV7-9	CASSSTAGEGVRETQYF
.	.	TRBV6-2/TRBV6-3	CASSYSGGIRNTEAFF
.	.	TRBV3-1	CASSQELSGHSYNEQFF
TRBD1	.	TRBV28	CASRGQGASFGGTDTQYF
TRBD1	.	TRBV9	CASSVVGTGEADTQYF
TRBD2	few	TRBV10-2	CASSVGLIATDTQYF
.	many	TRBV10-3	CAISESLVGASAYEQYF